Listed here are 27 T cell receptor beta chains from one sample, sequenced in a study of shared clonotypes between healthy human individuals. Method: immunoSEQ multiplex PCR; TCRdb's copy keeps in-frame clones and lacks some. Among approximately 2,200,000 clones listed, approximately 94% were seen once. Terminally differentiated effector memory CD45RA+ cells were left out of the naive CD8 fraction, which was CD45RO-negative and positively selected for CCR7. The sample consisted of naive CD8+ T cells from PBMCs. Receptor source: a man younger than 35 in good health. Some clones in this sample may be carry-over from other donors' samples.

V usage is TRBV7-9 and J usage is TRBJ2-3; 9 nucleotides align to TRBD2. Per germline, CDR1 SEHNR and CDR2 FQNEAQ (reference sequence). CDR3 size: 16 residues. Germline trimming cut 2 bases from V and 2 bases from J; bases unmatched to any gene: 5. CDR3 residues: CASSLSLAGATDTQYF. The CDR3 bases are TGTGCCAGCAGCTTAAGTTTAGCGGGAGCCACAGATACGCAGTATTTT.

The chain carries TRBV5-6 and TRBJ2-7, with 9 nucleotides matching TRBD2. The CDR3 sequence is 17 residues long. From germline, CDR1 is SGHDT and CDR2 YYEEEE. The J segment lost 0 bases and the V segment lost 0 bases, leaving 7 bases of the junction unmatched. The CDR3 region has the DNA TGTGCCAGCAGCTTGGGGCTAGCGGGAAGGAGCTCCTACGAGCAGTACTTC. It yields the protein CASSLGLAGRSSYEQYF.

J is TRBJ2-7 and V is TRBV29-1; 7 bases match TRBD2. The junction had 11 bases not matched to a gene; V was cut back by 6 bases and J by 0 bases. Germline loops: CDR1 SQVTM, CDR2 ANQGSEA. The CDR3 totals 15 residues. In nucleotides, the CDR3 is TGCAGCGTGGGGGGGGTAGCCACGAGCTCCTACGAGCAGTACTTC. Amino acid sequence: CSVGGVATSSYEQYF.

J is TRBJ2-1 and V is TRBV19; the D gene is possibly TRBD2 (5 bases). The CDR3 is 15 amino acids. Per germline, CDR1 LNHDA and CDR2 SQIVND (reference sequence). Trimming removed 3 bases at V and 6 bases at J, with 15 bases between. Here the CDR3 DNA reads TGTGCCAGTAGTATGGAGGCCGTCCCCCCCAATGAGCAGTTCTTC. It is translated as CASSMEAVPPNEQFF. Full variable domain (missing parts from reference TRBV19 and TRBJ2-1): DGGITQSPKYLFRKEGQNVTLSCEQNLNHDAMYWYRQDPGQGLRLIYYSQIVNDFQKGDIAEGYSVSREKKESFPLTVTSAQKNPTAFYLCASSMEAVPPNEQFFGPGTRLTVL.

The chain carries TRBV27 and TRBJ2-5; either TRBD1 or TRBD2 may fit D (5 bases each). V was trimmed by 7 bases and J by 2 bases, leaving 17 bases between them. Germline V gene data show CDR1 as MNHEY and CDR2 as SMNVEV (reference sequence). The CDR3 covers 15 residues. CDR3 in amino acids: CASTFKTRGQETQYF. The CDR3 region has the DNA TGTGCCAGCACCTTCAAGACGAGGGGACAAGAGACCCAGTACTTC.

The J gene is TRBJ2-3, the V gene TRBV10-3, with 9 bases matching TRBD2. The CDR3 contains 17 residues. Trimming at V came to 0 bases and at J to 6 bases, leaving 10 bases not matched to a gene. The germline CDR1 and CDR2 sequences are ENHRY and SYGVKD. CDR3 bases: TGTGCCATCAGTGAGTCCTTTCGGCTAGCGGGAAGCGATACGCAGTATTTT. Translated: CAISESFRLAGSDTQYF.

Turning to this clone: The identical CDR3 is also encoded by other nucleotide sequences in the sample. The rearrangement uses TRBV7-9 and TRBJ1-5; D gene uncertain. Germline CDR1 and CDR2: SEHNR and FQNEAQ (reference sequence). The CDR3 runs 14 residues. Trimming took 1 base from V and 4 from J, leaving 8 bases between them. Here the CDR3 reads CASSLGGLNQPQHF. The CDR3 region has the DNA TGTGCCAGCAGCTTAGGGGGATTGAATCAGCCCCAGCATTTT.

This clone was seen only a few times. The chain uses TRBV10-3 and TRBJ1-5, with a tentative D call TRBD1 (6 bases). The V gene's germline CDR1 is ENHRY and CDR2 SYGVKD. V shed 5 bases and J shed 1 base, with 9 bases lying between them. The CDR3 is 14 amino acids. CDR3: CAISPGGSNQPQHF. Written as DNA, the CDR3 is TGTGCCATCAGTCCCGGGGGCAGCAATCAGCCCCAGCATTTT.

The J gene is TRBJ2-1, the V gene TRBV2, with 7 bases fitting TRBD2. Germline V CDR1 and CDR2: SNHLY, FYNNEI. V shed 9 bases and J 5 bases; nucleotides not matched to a gene: 7. This CDR3 has 13 amino acids. CDR3 in DNA: TGTGCCAGGGGGGAGGGCGACAACAATGAGCAGTTCTTC. Its translation is CARGEGDNNEQFF.

The chain carries TRBV11-2 and TRBJ2-7; perhaps TRBD2 as D (5 bases). The germline V gene encodes CDR1 SGHAT and CDR2 FQNNGV. The V end was cut by 3 bases, the J end by 6 bases, with 9 bases between. The length of the CDR3 is 12 residues. The CDR3 DNA is TGTGCCAGCAGCTTGGGGAGTGTCGAGCAGTACTTC. Residues: CASSLGSVEQYF.

This clone showed up just once. The chain links TRBV5-1 to TRBJ2-5, with 12 bases lining up with TRBD1. CDR3 length: 17 amino acids. Germline CDR1 reads SGHRS; CDR2 reads YFSETQ. Trimming at V came to 0 bases and at J to 4 bases, leaving 7 bases not matched to a gene. CDR3 amino acids: CASSLATGQGAGETQYF. CDR3 bases: TGCGCCAGCAGCTTGGCCACGGGACAGGGGGCAGGAGAGACCCAGTACTTC.

The J gene is TRBJ1-3, the V gene TRBV9; D call uncertain. V was cut by 0 bases and J by 0 bases, with 10 bases left in between. CDR3 length equals 16 residues. Germline V gene sequence: CDR1 SGDLS, CDR2 YYNGEE. The CDR3 DNA is TGTGCCAGCAGCGTAGGTGCGGGAAGCTCTGGAAACACCATATATTTT. Protein product: CASSVGAGSSGNTIYF.

This clone was detected once. This chain connects TRBV7-9 to TRBJ2-5; 9 nucleotides align to TRBD1. CDR1 and CDR2 from the germline V gene are SEHNR and FQNEAQ (reference sequence). Trimming removed 0 bases from V and 2 bases from J; junction bases left unmatched: 7. This CDR3 comprises 17 residues. The CDR3 here is CASSLATEDRGQETQYF. As DNA, the CDR3 is TGTGCCAGCAGCTTAGCGACCGAGGACAGGGGACAAGAGACCCAGTACTTC.

The chain uses TRBV27 and TRBJ2-3, with a possible D match to TRBD2 (5 bases). The CDR3 runs 12 residues. Per germline, CDR1 MNHEY and CDR2 SMNVEV (reference sequence). Between the trimmed V and J ends, which lost 4 bases and 4 bases, there was a span of 6 bases. Here the CDR3 DNA reads TGTGCCAGCAGTTGGAGGTCAGATACGCAGTATTTT. Encoded protein: CASSWRSDTQYF.

This chain uses TRBV27 with TRBJ1-1, with 9 nucleotides matching TRBD1. Germline lookup yields CDR1 MNHEY and CDR2 SMNVEV (reference sequence). J was trimmed by 0 bases and V by 5 bases; bases with no gene match: 7. CDR3 size: 16 residues. The CDR3 sequence: CASSTNRGPLNTEAFF. The CDR3 DNA is TGTGCCAGCAGTACCAACAGGGGGCCCCTGAACACTGAAGCTTTCTTT.

The V gene is TRBV5-6, the J gene TRBJ2-4; TRBD2 agrees at 12 bases. Trimming removed 4 bases from V and 8 bases from J; junction bases left unmatched: 4. This CDR3 has 14 amino acids. Germline values: CDR1 SGHDT, CDR2 YYEEEE. The CDR3 region is CASSPTSGSHIQYF. The DNA for the CDR3 is TGTGCCAGCAGCCCGACTAGCGGGAGTCACATTCAGTACTTC.

V is TRBV19 and J is TRBJ2-2, with 7 bases lining up with TRBD1. The V and J ends lost 5 bases and 4 bases, in that order; junction bases with no gene match: 10. The V gene's germline CDR1 is LNHDA and CDR2 SQIVND (reference sequence). The CDR3 is 16 residues long. CDR3: CASSPTATGPTGELFF. CDR3 DNA sequence: TGTGCCAGTAGTCCCACCGCGACAGGGCCCACCGGGGAGCTGTTTTTT.

This clone was counted a single time. The chain has TRBV27 and TRBJ2-7; 7 bases match TRBD2. The germline V gene encodes CDR1 MNHEY and CDR2 SMNVEV (reference sequence). V was clipped by 6 bases and J by 0 bases; unmatched bases: 5. There are 14 residues in the CDR3. CDR3 bases: TGTGCCAGCAGACTGGGGGGGAGCTCCTACGAGCAGTACTTC. Translated, it gives CASRLGGSSYEQYF.

For this clone: The same CDR3 is also encoded by other DNA sequences in this sample. The rearrangement links TRBV27 to TRBJ2-7; 9 bases line up with TRBD1. V was clipped by 5 bases and J by 2 bases; unmatched bases: 4. Germline V gene lookup returns CDR1 MNHEY and CDR2 SMNVEV (reference sequence). This CDR3 is built from 14 residues. The chain's CDR3 is CASSLTGGAYEQYF. The CDR3 DNA reads TGTGCCAGCAGTCTGACAGGGGGGGCCTACGAGCAGTACTTC.

This sequence joins TRBV7-2 and TRBJ2-1; unclear D gene. The CDR3 consists of 15 residues. Germline lookup yields CDR1 SGHTA and CDR2 FQGNSA. V was trimmed by 5 bases and J by 6 bases, leaving 17 bases between them. In DNA, the CDR3 is TGTGCCAGCAGCCCAACTGGCCAGAGGTTCAATGAGCAGTTCTTC. Translation gives CASSPTGQRFNEQFF.

This chain uses TRBV7-9 with TRBJ2-5; 10 nucleotides align to TRBD2. Germline CDR1 is SEHNR and CDR2 is FQNEAQ (reference sequence). CDR3 size: 15 residues. The V and J ends lost 5 bases and 2 bases, in that order; junction bases with no gene match: 5. The CDR3, as DNA: TGTGCCAGCAGCCGACAAGCGGGAGGGCAAGAGACCCAGTACTTC. Its protein is CASSRQAGGQETQYF. The variable domain in full, with the rest retrieved from reference TRBV7-9 and TRBJ2-5, is DTGVSQNPRHKITKRGQNVTFRCDPISEHNRLYWYRQTLGQGPEFLTYFQNEAQLEKSRLLSDRFSAERPKGSFSTLEIQRTEQGDSAMYLCASSRQAGGQETQYFGPGTRLLVL.

This chain links TRBV5-1 with TRBJ1-3, with no clear D. The V end was cut by 0 bases, the J end by 0 bases, with 10 bases between. This CDR3 is built from 16 residues. Germline-derived CDR1 and CDR2 are SGHRS and YFSETQ. The CDR3 region has the DNA TGCGCCAGCAGCTTGGATCTCCCCCGCTCTGGAAACACCATATATTTT. This gives the protein CASSLDLPRSGNTIYF.

The CDR3 nucleotides are TGTGCCAGCTCAACGGGCTACGAGCAGTACTTC. Amino acids: CASSTGYEQYF. The chain combines TRBV18 with TRBJ2-7; D is undetermined. The germline V gene encodes CDR1 KGHSH and CDR2 LQKENI. The V and J ends lost 5 bases and 3 bases respectively, with 5 bases between them. This CDR3 has 11 amino acids.

The chain is built from TRBV5-1 and TRBJ2-1; TRBD2 matches at 9 bases. The junction had 7 bases not matched to a gene; V was cut back by 2 bases and J by 1 base. This CDR3 is 17 amino acids long. Germline loops: CDR1 SGHRS, CDR2 YFSETQ. CDR3 nucleotide sequence: TGCGCCAGCAGCTTATATACACTAGCGGGTTCCTACAATGAGCAGTTCTTC. As protein: CASSLYTLAGSYNEQFF.

CDR3 nucleotide sequence: TGTGCCAGCAGTGAGGACTTGTGGACCGGGGAGCTGTTTTTT. It yields the protein CASSEDLWTGELFF. This chain joins TRBV6-4 and TRBJ2-2; perhaps TRBD2 as D (5 bases). Trimming left V 3 bases short and J 5 bases short, with 10 bases between. The CDR3 covers 14 residues. Germline values: CDR1 MRHNA, CDR2 SNTAGT.

The chain is built from TRBV4-3 and TRBJ2-2; D is unresolved. This CDR3 has 16 residues. Germline CDR1 and CDR2: LGHNA and YSLEER. V shed 6 bases and J shed 1 base, with 15 bases lying between them. CDR3 region: CASSISPDENTGELFF. The CDR3 DNA sequence: TGCGCCAGCAGTATTTCACCAGATGAGAACACCGGGGAGCTGTTTTTT.

The chain couples TRBV5-1 to TRBJ2-1, with TRBD1 matching 8 bases. The CDR3 covers 15 residues. V lost 7 bases, J lost 6 bases, and 12 bases stayed unmatched. CDR1 SGHRS and CDR2 YFSETQ come from the germline V gene. The CDR3 nucleotides read TGCGCCAGCTCGCTCGGGACAGGTTTAGGCAATGAGCAGTTCTTC. This translates into CASSLGTGLGNEQFF.